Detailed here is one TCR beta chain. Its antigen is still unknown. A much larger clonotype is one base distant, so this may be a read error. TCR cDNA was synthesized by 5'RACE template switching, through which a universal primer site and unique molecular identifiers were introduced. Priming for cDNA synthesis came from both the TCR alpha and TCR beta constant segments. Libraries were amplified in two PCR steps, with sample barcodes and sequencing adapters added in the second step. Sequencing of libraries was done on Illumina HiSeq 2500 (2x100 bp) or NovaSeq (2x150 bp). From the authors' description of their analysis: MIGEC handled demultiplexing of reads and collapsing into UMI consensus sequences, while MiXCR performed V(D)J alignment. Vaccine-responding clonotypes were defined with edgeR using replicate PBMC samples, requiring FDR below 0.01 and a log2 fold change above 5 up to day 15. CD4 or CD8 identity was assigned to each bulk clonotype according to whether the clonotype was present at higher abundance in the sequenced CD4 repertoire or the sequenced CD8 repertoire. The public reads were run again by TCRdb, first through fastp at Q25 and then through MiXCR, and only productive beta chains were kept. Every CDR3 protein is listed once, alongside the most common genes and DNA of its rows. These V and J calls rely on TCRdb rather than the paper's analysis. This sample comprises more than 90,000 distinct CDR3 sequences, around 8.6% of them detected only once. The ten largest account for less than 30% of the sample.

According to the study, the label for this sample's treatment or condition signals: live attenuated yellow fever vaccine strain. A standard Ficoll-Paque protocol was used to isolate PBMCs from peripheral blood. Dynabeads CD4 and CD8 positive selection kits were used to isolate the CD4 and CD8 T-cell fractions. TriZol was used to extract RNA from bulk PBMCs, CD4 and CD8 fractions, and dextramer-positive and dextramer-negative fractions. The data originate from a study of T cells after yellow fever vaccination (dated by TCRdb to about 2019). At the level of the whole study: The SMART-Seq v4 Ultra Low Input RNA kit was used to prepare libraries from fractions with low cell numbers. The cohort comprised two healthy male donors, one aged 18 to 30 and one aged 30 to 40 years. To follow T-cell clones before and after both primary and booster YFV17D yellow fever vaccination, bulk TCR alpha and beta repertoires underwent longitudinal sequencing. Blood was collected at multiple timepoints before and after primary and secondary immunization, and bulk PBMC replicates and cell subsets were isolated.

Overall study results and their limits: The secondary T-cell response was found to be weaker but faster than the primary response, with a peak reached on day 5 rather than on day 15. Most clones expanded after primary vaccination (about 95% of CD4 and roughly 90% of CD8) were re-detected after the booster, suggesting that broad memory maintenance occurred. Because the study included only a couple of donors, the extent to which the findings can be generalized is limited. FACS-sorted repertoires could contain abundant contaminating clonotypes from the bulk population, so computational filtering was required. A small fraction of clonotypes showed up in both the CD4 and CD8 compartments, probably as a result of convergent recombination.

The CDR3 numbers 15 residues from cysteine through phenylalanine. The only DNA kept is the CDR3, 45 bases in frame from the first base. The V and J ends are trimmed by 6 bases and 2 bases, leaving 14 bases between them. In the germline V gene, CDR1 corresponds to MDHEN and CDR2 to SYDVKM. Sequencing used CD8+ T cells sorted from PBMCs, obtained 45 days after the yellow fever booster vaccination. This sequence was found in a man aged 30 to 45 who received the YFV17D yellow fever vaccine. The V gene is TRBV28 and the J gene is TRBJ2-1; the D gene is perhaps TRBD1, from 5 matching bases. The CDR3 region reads CASSPKGSTYNEQFF. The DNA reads TGTGCCAGCAGCCCCAAGGGGTCAACCTACAATGAGCAGTTCTTC.